The 32 T cell receptor beta chains given below trace back to one sample, sequenced in a study of CD8+CD57+ T cells in acquired aplastic anemia. Profiles of TCR beta VDJ and CDR3 were generated from a genomic DNA template. TCRdb redid the calling of the reads with MiXCR, one entry per CDR3 protein. Here the sample spans about 110,000 distinct CDR3 sequences, around 53% being singletons. The sample consisted of sorted CD4+, CD8+, or CD8+CD57+ T cells (not recorded which) from PBMCs. The receptors come from a human donor in good health, serving as a control.

Details on this clonotype: Sequence at one end of the junction differs from germline and may be a read error. The chain recombines TRBV10-3 with TRBJ2-5, with 7 bases identical to TRBD2. Per germline, CDR1 ENHRY and CDR2 SYGVKD. The CDR3 covers 15 residues. The CDR3 DNA reads TGTGCCATCAGTGAAAGCGGGGAGTCCCAAGGGACCCAGTACTTC. Its translation is CAISESGESQGTQYF.

This chain uses TRBV25-1 with TRBJ1-2, with a possible D match to TRBD1 (5 bases). V was cut by 1 base and J by 8 bases, with 14 bases left in between. CDR3 length: 14 residues. CDR1 is MGHDK, CDR2 SYGVNS, per germline. The CDR3 reads CASSESRGAYGYTF. CDR3 in DNA: TGTGCCAGCAGTGAATCGAGGGGCGCGTACGGCTACACCTTC.

V and J are TRBV10-2 and TRBJ1-1; D gene uncertain. CDR3 length equals 13 residues. Per germline, CDR1 WSHSY and CDR2 SAAADI. Between the trimmed V and J ends, which lost 6 bases and 1 base, there was a span of 9 bases. The CDR3 DNA sequence: TGCGCCAGCAGCCGCGGCGAGAACACTGAAGCTTTCTTT. This translates into CASSRGENTEAFF.

This clonotype was picked up a small number of times. The CDR3 DNA follows: TGCAGTGCCGGACAGGGGTTGTGGGGCTACACCTTC. It yields the protein CSAGQGLWGYTF. The gene calls are TRBV20-1 and TRBJ1-2; 9 positions agree with TRBD1. Germline values: CDR1 DFQATT, CDR2 SNEGSKA (reference sequence). V trimming: 6 bases; J trimming: 8 bases; junction bases outside the gene matches: 7. The CDR3 extends over 12 amino acids.

The CDR3 loop reads CATSRDQDEQYF. The CDR3, as DNA: TGTGCCACCAGCAGAGATCAGGACGAGCAGTACTTC. This chain links TRBV15 with TRBJ2-7; D gene uncertain. The CDR3 spans 12 residues. CDR1 LNHNV and CDR2 YYDKDF come from the germline V gene (reference sequence). V lost 0 bases, J lost 5 bases, and 5 bases lay in between.

The chain carries TRBV19 and TRBJ2-2; the D is unclear. V was pared by 6 bases and J by 3 bases, with 5 bases between. The CDR3 has 12 residues. CDR1 LNHDA and CDR2 SQIVND come from the germline V gene (reference sequence). The CDR3 region has the DNA TGTGCCAGTAGCACCGACACCGGGGAGCTGTTTTTT. Amino acid sequence: CASSTDTGELFF.

A note on this clonotype: Just one base apart from a much larger clone, this may be a read error. The chain is built from TRBV6-1 and TRBJ2-2; D is perhaps TRBD1 or TRBD2 (5 bases each). The CDR3 spans 14 residues. Per germline, CDR1 MNHNS and CDR2 SASEGT. The CDR3: CASSADSDTGELSF. The CDR3 DNA reads as TGTGCCAGCAGCGCGGATTCGGACACCGGGGAGCTGTCTTTT.

As to this clonotype: A read error may produce the germline difference seen at one junction end. V gene TRBV11-1 combines with J gene TRBJ1-2; D possibly corresponds to TRBD1 (5 bases). This CDR3 is built from 18 residues. CDR1 SGHAT and CDR2 FQDESV come from the germline V gene (reference sequence). The CDR3 DNA is TGTGCCAGCAGCTTAGCCCCGCGGGGCCGGATTGATAACTATGGCCACACCTTC. Residues: CASSLAPRGRIDNYGHTF.

The chain recombines TRBV20-1 with TRBJ2-7; D tentatively reads TRBD1 or TRBD2 (5 bases each). CDR3 length: 14 residues. Germline V gene lookup returns CDR1 DFQATT and CDR2 SNEGSKA (reference sequence). Trimming took off 8 bases at V and 5 bases at J, with 22 bases between the two ends. The CDR3 DNA reads as TGCAGTTTATCGTCGGGACGGCGAAGAGACGAGCAGTACTTC. This codes for CSLSSGRRRDEQYF.

This clonotype has ten or more counts. V and J are TRBV27 and TRBJ2-5, with 10 bases identical to TRBD2. The ends lost 7 bases at V and 2 bases at J; junction bases unmatched: 10. There are 16 residues in the CDR3. Germline V gene lookup returns CDR1 MNHEY and CDR2 SMNVEV (reference sequence). CDR3 residues: CASMYLASGGQETQYF. The CDR3 region has the DNA TGTGCCAGCATGTACCTTGCTAGCGGGGGTCAAGAGACCCAGTACTTC.

V is TRBV2 and J is TRBJ2-2; unclear D gene. The length of the CDR3 is 13 residues. The V and J ends lost 7 bases and 4 bases respectively, with 10 bases between them. Germline V gene lookup returns CDR1 SNHLY and CDR2 FYNNEI. CDR3 sequence (DNA): TGTGCCAGCAACCTACTGAGCACCGGGGAGCTGTTTTTT. It codes for CASNLLSTGELFF.

The table lists this clonotype with a few counts. The chain recombines TRBV25-1 with TRBJ1-4; TRBD1 matches at 7 bases. The germline CDR1 and CDR2 sequences are MGHDK and SYGVNS. CDR3 length: 15 amino acids. Trimming at V came to 4 bases and at J to 6 bases, leaving 8 bases not matched to a gene. This chain's CDR3 is CASSALQGRDEKLFF. CDR3 nucleotides: TGTGCCAGCAGTGCGTTACAGGGGAGGGATGAAAAACTGTTTTTT.

This chain joins TRBV15 and TRBJ2-5; D is unresolved. CDR1 and CDR2 (germline): LNHNV, YYDKDF (reference sequence). V was shortened by 2 bases and J by 4 bases, with 8 bases between the two germline ends. This CDR3 contains 13 residues. The CDR3 DNA sequence: TGTGCCACCAGCAGACGTGGTGGAGAGACCCAGTACTTC. Translated: CATSRRGGETQYF.

This clonotype was observed at least ten times. The chain combines TRBV2 with TRBJ2-1; D remains ambiguous. The CDR3 sequence is 13 residues long. V lost 6 bases, J lost 0 bases, and 6 bases lay in between. The germline V gene encodes CDR1 SNHLY and CDR2 FYNNEI. The CDR3: CASSIFSYNEQFF. DNA of the CDR3: TGTGCCAGCAGCATCTTCTCCTACAATGAGCAGTTCTTC.

V gene TRBV12-3 or TRBV12-4 combines with J gene TRBJ2-2; 10 bases are a match to TRBD2. This CDR3 comprises 15 residues. The V gene end was trimmed by 8 bases and the J gene end by 5 bases; junction bases not matched to a gene: 8. CDR3 DNA sequence: TGTGCCAGCGCCCCAGCGGGGGGGCTTACCGGGGAGCTGTTTTTT. Encoded protein: CASAPAGGLTGELFF.

This clonotype was counted ten times or more. The chain uses TRBV13 and TRBJ2-1; TRBD1 aligns across 8 bases. V dropped 5 bases and J dropped 4; count of bases not matched to a gene: 4. CDR1 is PRHDT, CDR2 FYEKMQ, per germline (reference sequence). This CDR3 comprises 14 residues. The DNA for the CDR3 is TGTGCCAGCAGCCCCAGGGGGCCTTACAATGAGCAGTTCTTC. Amino acid sequence: CASSPRGPYNEQFF.

There are many counts of this clonotype. The rearrangement links TRBV7-3 to TRBJ2-7; 11 nucleotides line up with TRBD1. The V gene end was trimmed by 5 bases and the J gene end by 3 bases; junction bases not matched to a gene: 3. The V gene's germline CDR1 is SGHTA and CDR2 FQGTGA. The CDR3 is 14 amino acids. Written as DNA, the CDR3 is TGTGCCAGCAGCCCGGGACAGGGGGACTACGAGCAGTACTTC. This gives the protein CASSPGQGDYEQYF. Together with reference TRBV7-3 and TRBJ2-7, the CDR3 gives the full variable domain: GAGVSQTPSNKVTEKGKYVELRCDPISGHTALYWYRQSLGQGPEFLIYFQGTGAADDSGLPNDRFFAVRPEGSVSTLKIQRTERGDSAVYLCASSPGQGDYEQYFGPGTRLTVT.

The chain recombines TRBV29-1 with TRBJ2-7; D may be TRBD2 (6 bases). Germline CDR1 and CDR2: SQVTM and ANQGSEA. The CDR3 is made up of 15 amino acids. Trimming took off 4 bases at V and 4 bases at J, with 20 bases between the two ends. The chain's CDR3 is CSVGEVGYGAYEQYF. As DNA, the CDR3 is TGCAGCGTTGGGGAGGTTGGTTACGGTGCTTACGAGCAGTACTTC.

The rearrangement links TRBV10-3 to TRBJ1-6, with D unresolved. The CDR3 extends over 14 amino acids. Germline loops: CDR1 ENHRY, CDR2 SYGVKD. The germline V and J ends were trimmed by 4 bases and 4 bases, with 8 bases remaining between them. CDR3 residues: CAISAAGYNSPLHF. CDR3 DNA sequence: TGTGCCATCAGTGCGGCAGGTTATAATTCACCCCTCCACTTT.

The genes are TRBV10-3 and TRBJ2-7; D is perhaps TRBD2 (6 bases). Germline CDR1 is ENHRY and CDR2 is SYGVKD. With 6 bases removed from V and 6 bases from J, the gap between germline ends came to 18 bases. CDR3 length: 14 amino acids. CDR3 amino acids: CAISEPITSSEQYV. The CDR3 region has the DNA TGTGCCATCAGCGAACCTATTACTAGCAGCGAGCAGTACGTC.

This clonotype was seen many times. J is TRBJ1-2 and V is TRBV6-2 or TRBV6-3, with D unclear. Germline values: CDR1 MNHEY, CDR2 SVGEGT. Trimming cost V 5 bases and J 4 bases, with 8 bases left between them. CDR3 length equals 12 residues. The CDR3 DNA is TGTGCCAGCAGTCCAGGCTCCTATGGCTACACCTTC. Translation gives CASSPGSYGYTF.

For the CDR3, the DNA is TGTGCCATCAGTGAGTTAGGGAACGCTGCGTCACCCCTCCACTTT. Its translation is CAISELGNAASPLHF. The chain employs TRBV10-3 and TRBJ1-6; D is uncertain. The CDR3 is 15 residues long. Between the trimmed V and J ends, which lost 1 base and 10 bases, there was a span of 14 bases. Per the germline V gene, CDR1 is ENHRY and CDR2 is SYGVKD.

This clonotype was detected many times. The chain couples TRBV24-1 to TRBJ2-1; 9 nucleotides align to TRBD2. Losses at the gene ends were 5 bases for V and 7 bases for J; bases not matched to a gene: 11. CDR3 length: 16 amino acids. Germline assignment: CDR1 KGHDR and CDR2 SFDVKD. CDR3 protein: CATSVGAGGLGNEQFF. The CDR3, as DNA: TGTGCCACCAGTGTCGGTGCGGGGGGGCTGGGGAATGAGCAGTTCTTC.

The rearrangement links TRBV7-8 to TRBJ2-7; no clear D. V was trimmed by 0 bases and J by 5 bases, leaving 2 bases between them. There are 11 residues in the CDR3. CDR1 and CDR2 from the germline V gene are SGHVS and FQNEAQ. For the CDR3, the DNA is TGTGCCAGCAGCTTAGCTGACGAGCAGTACTTC. Translated, it gives CASSLADEQYF.

The chain recombines TRBV29-1 with TRBJ1-4; D is perhaps TRBD1 (6 bases). Per germline, CDR1 SQVTM and CDR2 ANQGSEA. V gave up 4 bases and J gave up 5 bases, with 11 bases separating them. The CDR3 totals 13 residues. CDR3 region: CSVVSGGNEKLFF. Here the CDR3 DNA reads TGCAGCGTTGTCTCCGGGGGCAATGAAAAACTGTTTTTT. Filled out from reference TRBV29-1 and TRBJ1-4, the complete variable domain reads SAVISQKPSRDICQRGTSLTIQCQVDSQVTMMFWYRQQPGQSLTLIATANQGSEATYESGFVIDKFPISRPNLTFSTLTVSNMSPEDSSIYLCSVVSGGNEKLFFGSGTQLSVL.

This clonotype has ten or more counts. V and J are TRBV12-3 or TRBV12-4 and TRBJ1-2, with a weak D call TRBD1 (6 bases). V dropped 6 bases and J dropped 0 bases, with 17 bases sitting between them. This CDR3 is 16 amino acids long. The CDR3 protein is CASSANGQTANYGYTF. The CDR3 DNA sequence: TGTGCCAGCAGCGCAAACGGACAGACCGCTAACTATGGCTACACCTTC.

The rearrangement links TRBV2 to TRBJ1-4, with 8 bases that match TRBD1. V lost 6 bases to trimming and J lost 6 bases; unmatched junction nucleotides: 6. The CDR3 has 14 amino acids. Germline V gene sequence: CDR1 SNHLY, CDR2 FYNNEI. Here the CDR3 reads CASSAGQGDEKLFF. Written as DNA, the CDR3 is TGTGCCAGCAGCGCCGGACAGGGCGATGAAAAACTGTTTTTT.

This clonotype was counted between two and nine times. The V and J genes are TRBV10-3 and TRBJ2-7, with TRBD2 matching 13 bases. The V and J ends lost 6 bases and 8 bases, in that order; junction bases with no gene match: 7. The germline CDR1 and CDR2 sequences are ENHRY and SYGVKD. The CDR3 loop spans 14 amino acids. CDR3 nucleotides: TGTGCCATCAGGGAAGGGACTAGCGGGGTTAAGCAGTACTTC. Amino acids: CAIREGTSGVKQYF.

This clonotype was counted ten times or more. The chain has TRBV7-8 and TRBJ1-1; D not resolved. This CDR3 comprises 17 residues. V lost 2 bases, J lost 0 bases, and 16 bases lay in between. Germline lookup yields CDR1 SGHVS and CDR2 FQNEAQ. The CDR3 here is CASSLLSRRSLNTEAFF. In DNA, the CDR3 is TGTGCCAGCAGCTTACTTTCCCGGAGGTCTCTGAACACTGAAGCTTTCTTT.

A note on this clonotype: This may be a read error: a much more frequent sequence differs by one nucleotide. CDR3 bases: TGTGCCAGCAGCTCCAGGACTAGCGGGGTGGAGACCCGGTACTTC. This gives the protein CASSSRTSGVETRYF. The V gene is TRBV7-9, the J gene TRBJ2-5; 12 bases agree with TRBD2. There are 15 residues in the CDR3. Germline V gives CDR1 SEHNR, CDR2 FQNEAQ (reference sequence).

The V gene is TRBV19, the J gene TRBJ1-2; 8 nucleotides match TRBD1. CDR3 size: 14 residues. Germline V gives CDR1 LNHDA, CDR2 SQIVND (reference sequence). Unmatched junction bases numbered 7, after V lost 2 bases and J lost 8 bases. CDR3 sequence: CASSIPGGSYGYTF. The CDR3 DNA sequence: TGTGCCAGTAGTATACCAGGGGGCTCCTACGGCTACACCTTC.

About this clonotype: This clone may be a read error of a much larger clone one base away. Lacking the conserved final phenylalanine or tryptophan, this CDR3 likely reflects a read error. The chain couples TRBV11-1 to TRBJ1-1; 7 bases line up with TRBD1. Trimming removed 1 base from V and 4 bases from J; junction bases left unmatched: 9. The germline V gene encodes CDR1 SGHAT and CDR2 FQDESV (reference sequence). The CDR3 is made up of 16 amino acids. This CDR3 reads CASSLGDQGEGTEAFS. DNA for the CDR3: TGTGCCAGCAGCTTAGGAGACCAGGGGGAGGGCACTGAAGCTTTCTCT.